The clone carrying this T cell receptor beta chain was observed a few times. Using a J-beta primer mix together with a sample-barcoded 5' primer, a second PCR was run for roughly 6 to 12 cycles. TCRdb re-analysed the 5' RACE reads in MiXCR, keeping a single row per CDR3 protein. Of some 1,000,000 distinct CDR3 sequences in the sample, approximately 25% were seen once. The CDR3 length is 15 residues. Germline V gene sequence: CDR1 MNHEY, CDR2 SVGEGT. Trimming pared 0 bases from V and 8 bases from J, leaving 14 bases between. This sample stems from a study of blood T cells in healthy people across ages. The sample also formed part of further work on T cells of mothers and their children. As reported in that work: Over five children and their three healthy Caucasian mothers were the donors. With unrelated pairs as the comparison, related mother-child pairs had a slightly higher overlap that was not significant.

The sequencing input was blood. The sequence was obtained from a girl aged 2 to 9 in good health. The rearrangement joins TRBV6-2 or TRBV6-3 to TRBJ2-1; D might be TRBD1 (5 bases). CDR3 coding DNA: TGTGCCAGCAGTTACTCTGTCAGGGCTGTGGATGAGCAGTTCTTC. Its protein is CASSYSVRAVDEQFF.